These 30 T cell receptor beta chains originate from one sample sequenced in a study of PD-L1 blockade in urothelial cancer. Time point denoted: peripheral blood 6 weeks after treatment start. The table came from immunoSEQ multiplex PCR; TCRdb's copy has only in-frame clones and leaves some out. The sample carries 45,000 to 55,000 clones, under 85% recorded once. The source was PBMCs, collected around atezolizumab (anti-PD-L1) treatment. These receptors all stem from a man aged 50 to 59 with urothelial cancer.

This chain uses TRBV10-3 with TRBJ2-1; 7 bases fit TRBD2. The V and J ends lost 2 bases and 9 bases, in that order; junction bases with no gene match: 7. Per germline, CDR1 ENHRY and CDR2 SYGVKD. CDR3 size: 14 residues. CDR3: CAISEGGRGPEQFF. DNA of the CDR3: TGTGCCATCAGTGAGGGGGGGAGGGGTCCTGAGCAGTTCTTC.

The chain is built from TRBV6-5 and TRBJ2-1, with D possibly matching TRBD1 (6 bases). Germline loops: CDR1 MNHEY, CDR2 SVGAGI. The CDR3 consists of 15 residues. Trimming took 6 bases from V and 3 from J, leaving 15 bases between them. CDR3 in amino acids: CASRGAVGGYNEQFF. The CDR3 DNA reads TGTGCCAGCAGGGGGGCAGTTGGTGGCTACAATGAGCAGTTCTTC.

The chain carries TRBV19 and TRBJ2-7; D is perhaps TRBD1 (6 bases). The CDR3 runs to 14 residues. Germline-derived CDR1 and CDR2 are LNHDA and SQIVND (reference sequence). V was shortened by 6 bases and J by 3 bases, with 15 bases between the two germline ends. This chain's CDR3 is CASSPARGRYEQYF. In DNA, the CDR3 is TGTGCCAGTAGCCCCGCCAGGGGTCGCTACGAGCAGTACTTC.

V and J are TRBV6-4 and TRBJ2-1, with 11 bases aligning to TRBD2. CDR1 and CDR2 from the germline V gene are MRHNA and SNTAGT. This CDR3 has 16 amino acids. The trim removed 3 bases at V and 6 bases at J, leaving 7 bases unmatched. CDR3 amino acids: CASSEGPGLAANEQFF. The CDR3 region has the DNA TGTGCCAGCAGTGAGGGCCCGGGACTAGCGGCCAATGAGCAGTTCTTC.

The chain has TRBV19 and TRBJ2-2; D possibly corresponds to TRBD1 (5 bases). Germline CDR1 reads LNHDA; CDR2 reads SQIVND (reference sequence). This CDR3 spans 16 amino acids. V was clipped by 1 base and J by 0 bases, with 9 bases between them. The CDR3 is CASSIGVRANTGELFF. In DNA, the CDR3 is TGTGCCAGTAGTATAGGAGTCAGGGCGAACACCGGGGAGCTGTTTTTT.

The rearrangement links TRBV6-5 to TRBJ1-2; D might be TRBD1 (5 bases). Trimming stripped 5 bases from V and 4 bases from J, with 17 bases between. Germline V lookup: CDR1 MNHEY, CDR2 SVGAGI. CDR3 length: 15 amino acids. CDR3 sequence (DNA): TGTGCCAGCAGTCCCCTCGCCGGGGGAGGCTATGGCTACACCTTC. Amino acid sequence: CASSPLAGGGYGYTF.

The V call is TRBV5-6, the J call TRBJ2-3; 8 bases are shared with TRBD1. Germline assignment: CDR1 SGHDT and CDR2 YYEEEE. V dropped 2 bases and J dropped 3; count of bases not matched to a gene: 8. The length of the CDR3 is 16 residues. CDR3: CASSFLSGGRTDTQYF. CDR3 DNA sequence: TGTGCCAGCAGCTTTCTGTCAGGGGGCAGGACAGATACGCAGTATTTT. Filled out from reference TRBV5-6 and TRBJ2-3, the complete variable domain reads DAGVTQSPTHLIKTRGQQVTLRCSPKSGHDTVSWYQQALGQGPQFIFQYYEEEERQRGNFPDRFSGHQFPNYSSELNVNALLLGDSALYLCASSFLSGGRTDTQYFGPGTRLTVL.

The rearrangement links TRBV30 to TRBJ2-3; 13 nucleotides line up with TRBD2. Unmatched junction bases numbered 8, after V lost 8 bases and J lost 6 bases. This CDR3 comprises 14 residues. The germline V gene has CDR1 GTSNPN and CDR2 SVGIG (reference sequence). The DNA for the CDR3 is TGTGCCGGCACTAGCGGGAGGGCCGCGGATACGCAGTATTTT. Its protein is CAGTSGRAADTQYF.

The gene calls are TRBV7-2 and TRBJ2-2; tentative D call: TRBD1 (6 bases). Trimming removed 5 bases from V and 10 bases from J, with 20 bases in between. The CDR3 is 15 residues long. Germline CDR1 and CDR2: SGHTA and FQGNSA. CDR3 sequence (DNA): TGTGCCAGCAGCCCCCGGGACACAAATTTTGCGGAGCTGTTTTTT. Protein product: CASSPRDTNFAELFF.

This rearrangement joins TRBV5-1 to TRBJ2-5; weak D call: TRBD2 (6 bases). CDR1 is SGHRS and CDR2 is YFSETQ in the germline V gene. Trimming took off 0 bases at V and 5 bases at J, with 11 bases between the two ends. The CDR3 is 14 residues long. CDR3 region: CASSLEEGWETQYF. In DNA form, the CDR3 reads TGCGCCAGCAGCTTGGAGGAGGGGTGGGAGACCCAGTACTTC.

The CDR3 protein is CASSQETYGNTIYF. Written as DNA, the CDR3 is TGCGCCAGCAGCCAAGAAACATACGGAAACACCATATATTTT. This chain joins TRBV4-3 and TRBJ1-3; the D is unclear. Trimming cost V 0 bases and J 4 bases, with 7 bases left between them. In germline, CDR1 is LGHNA, CDR2 YSLEER. The CDR3 loop spans 14 amino acids.

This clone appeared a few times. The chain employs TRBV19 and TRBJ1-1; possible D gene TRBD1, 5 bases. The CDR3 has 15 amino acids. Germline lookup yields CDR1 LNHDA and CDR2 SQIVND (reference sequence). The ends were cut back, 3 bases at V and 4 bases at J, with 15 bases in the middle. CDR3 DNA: TGTGCCAGTAGTATCCGTTGGGGGGGGTTCACTGAAGCTTTCTTT. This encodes CASSIRWGGFTEAFF. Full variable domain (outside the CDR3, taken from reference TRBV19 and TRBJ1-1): DGGITQSPKYLFRKEGQNVTLSCEQNLNHDAMYWYRQDPGQGLRLIYYSQIVNDFQKGDIAEGYSVSREKKESFPLTVTSAQKNPTAFYLCASSIRWGGFTEAFFGQGTRLTVV.

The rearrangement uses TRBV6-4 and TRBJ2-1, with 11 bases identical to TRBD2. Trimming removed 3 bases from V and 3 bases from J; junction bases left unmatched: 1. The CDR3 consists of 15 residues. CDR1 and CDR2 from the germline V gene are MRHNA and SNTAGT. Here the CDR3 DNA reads TGTGCCAGCAGTGAGACTAGCGGGGACTACAATGAGCAGTTCTTC. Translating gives CASSETSGDYNEQFF.

CDR3 bases: TGCGCCAGCAGAGGGCGGGGGGTTGGGAATGAGCAGTTCTTC. It encodes CASRGRGVGNEQFF. This rearrangement joins TRBV5-1 to TRBJ2-1; 8 positions match TRBD2. This CDR3 region has 14 residues. Unmatched junction bases numbered 8, after V lost 5 bases and J lost 7 bases. In germline, CDR1 is SGHRS, CDR2 YFSETQ.

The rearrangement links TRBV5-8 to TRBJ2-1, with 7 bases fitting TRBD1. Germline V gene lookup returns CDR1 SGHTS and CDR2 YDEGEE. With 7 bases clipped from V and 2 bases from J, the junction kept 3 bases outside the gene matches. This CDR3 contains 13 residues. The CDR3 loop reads CASRTGAYNEQFF. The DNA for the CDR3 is TGTGCCAGCCGGACAGGAGCCTACAATGAGCAGTTCTTC. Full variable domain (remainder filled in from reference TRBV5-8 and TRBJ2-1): EAGVTQSPTHLIKTRGQQATLRCSPISGHTSVYWYQQALGLGLQFLLWYDEGEERNRGNFPPRFSGRQFPNYSSELNVNALELEDSALYLCASRTGAYNEQFFGPGTRLTVL.

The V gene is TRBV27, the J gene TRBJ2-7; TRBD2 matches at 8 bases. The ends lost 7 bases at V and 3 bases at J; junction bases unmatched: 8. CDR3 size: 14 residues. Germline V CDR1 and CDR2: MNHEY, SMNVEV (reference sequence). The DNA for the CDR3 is TGTGCCAGCACCCGGGCCGGGACTAGCTACGAGCAGTACTTC. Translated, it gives CASTRAGTSYEQYF.

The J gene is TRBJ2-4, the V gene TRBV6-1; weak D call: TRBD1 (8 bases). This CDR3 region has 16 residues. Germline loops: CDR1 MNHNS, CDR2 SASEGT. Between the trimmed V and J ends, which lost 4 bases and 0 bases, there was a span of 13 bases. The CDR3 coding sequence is TGTGCCAGCAGTGGAACAGGGGGGGTAGCCAAAAACATTCAGTACTTC. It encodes CASSGTGGVAKNIQYF.

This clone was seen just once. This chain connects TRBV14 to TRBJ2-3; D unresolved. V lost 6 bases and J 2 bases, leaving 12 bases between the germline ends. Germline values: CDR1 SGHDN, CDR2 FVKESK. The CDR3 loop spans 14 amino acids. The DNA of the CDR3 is TGTGCCAGCAGTGGGCCAAAGTTCACAGATACGCAGTATTTT. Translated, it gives CASSGPKFTDTQYF.

The DNA for the CDR3 is TGTGCCTGGAGTGTAAGGGAGTCTGGAAACACCATATATTTT. Protein sequence: CAWSVRESGNTIYF. The rearrangement links TRBV30 to TRBJ1-3; D uncertain. V shed 0 bases and J shed 1 base, with 7 bases lying between them. Germline V CDR1 and CDR2: GTSNPN, SVGIG (reference sequence). The CDR3 has 14 amino acids.

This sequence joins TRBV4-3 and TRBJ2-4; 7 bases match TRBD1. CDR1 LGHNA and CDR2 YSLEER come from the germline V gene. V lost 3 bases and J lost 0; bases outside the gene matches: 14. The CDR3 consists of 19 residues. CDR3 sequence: CASSQAFGTELLAKNIQYF. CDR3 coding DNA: TGCGCCAGCAGCCAGGCTTTCGGGACAGAATTGCTAGCCAAAAACATTCAGTACTTC.

The CDR3 DNA sequence: TGCGCCAGCAGCATGACAGGGATCACTGAAGCTTTCTTT. Translated: CASSMTGITEAFF. V and J are TRBV5-1 and TRBJ1-1; 7 nucleotides line up with TRBD1. J was trimmed by 4 bases and V by 4 bases; bases with no gene match: 4. Germline assignment: CDR1 SGHRS and CDR2 YFSETQ. The CDR3 has 13 amino acids.

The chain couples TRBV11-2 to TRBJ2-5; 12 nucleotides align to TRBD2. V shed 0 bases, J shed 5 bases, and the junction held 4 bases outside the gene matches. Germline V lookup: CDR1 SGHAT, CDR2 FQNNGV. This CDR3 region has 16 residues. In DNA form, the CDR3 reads TGTGCCAGCAGCTTAGAACTAGCGGGAGGTCGGGAGACCCAGTACTTC. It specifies CASSLELAGGRETQYF.

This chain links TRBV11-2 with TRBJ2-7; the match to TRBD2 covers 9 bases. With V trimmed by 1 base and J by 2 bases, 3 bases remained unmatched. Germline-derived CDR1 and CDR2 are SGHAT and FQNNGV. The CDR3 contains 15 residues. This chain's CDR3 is CASSLGLAEPYEQYF. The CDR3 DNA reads TGTGCCAGCAGCTTAGGACTAGCGGAGCCCTACGAGCAGTACTTC.

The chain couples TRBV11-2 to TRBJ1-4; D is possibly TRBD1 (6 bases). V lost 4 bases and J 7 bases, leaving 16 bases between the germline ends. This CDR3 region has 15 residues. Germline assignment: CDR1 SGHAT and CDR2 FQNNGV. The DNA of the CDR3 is TGTGCCAGCAGCTATACTACCGGGACACCTGAAAAACTGTTTTTT. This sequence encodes CASSYTTGTPEKLFF.

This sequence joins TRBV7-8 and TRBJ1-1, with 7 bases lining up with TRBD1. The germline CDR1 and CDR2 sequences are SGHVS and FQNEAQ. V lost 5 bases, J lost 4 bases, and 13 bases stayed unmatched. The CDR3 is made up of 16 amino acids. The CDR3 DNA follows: TGTGCCAGCAGCCCCCTTGACAGGGTGGGTAGCACTGAAGCTTTCTTT. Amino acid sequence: CASSPLDRVGSTEAFF.

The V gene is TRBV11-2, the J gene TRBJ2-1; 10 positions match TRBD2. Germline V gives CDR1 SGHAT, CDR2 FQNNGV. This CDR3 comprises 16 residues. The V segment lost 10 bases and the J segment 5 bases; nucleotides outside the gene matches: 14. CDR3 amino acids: CATSFRTSGENNEQFF. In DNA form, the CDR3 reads TGTGCCACCTCATTTCGGACTAGCGGTGAAAACAATGAGCAGTTCTTC.

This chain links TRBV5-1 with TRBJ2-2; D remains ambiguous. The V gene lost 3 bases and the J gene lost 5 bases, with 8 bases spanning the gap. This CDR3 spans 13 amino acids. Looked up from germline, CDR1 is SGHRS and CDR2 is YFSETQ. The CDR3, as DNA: TGCGCCAGCAGCTATGACAAGACCGGGGAGCTGTTTTTT. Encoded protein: CASSYDKTGELFF.

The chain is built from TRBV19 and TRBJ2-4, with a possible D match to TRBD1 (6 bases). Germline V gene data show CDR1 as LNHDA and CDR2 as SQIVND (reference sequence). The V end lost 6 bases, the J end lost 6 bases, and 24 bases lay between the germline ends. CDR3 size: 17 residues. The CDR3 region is CASSREIVHSQGNIQYF. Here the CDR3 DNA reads TGTGCCAGTAGCCGCGAGATTGTCCACTCACAGGGAAACATTCAGTACTTC. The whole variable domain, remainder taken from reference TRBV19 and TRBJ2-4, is DGGITQSPKYLFRKEGQNVTLSCEQNLNHDAMYWYRQDPGQGLRLIYYSQIVNDFQKGDIAEGYSVSREKKESFPLTVTSAQKNPTAFYLCASSREIVHSQGNIQYFGAGTRLSVL.

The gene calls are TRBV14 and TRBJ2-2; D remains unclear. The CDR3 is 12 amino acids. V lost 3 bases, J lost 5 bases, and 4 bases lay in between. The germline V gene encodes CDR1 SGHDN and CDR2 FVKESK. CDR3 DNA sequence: TGTGCCAGCAGCCAGGAGACCGGGGAGCTGTTTTTT. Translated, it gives CASSQETGELFF.

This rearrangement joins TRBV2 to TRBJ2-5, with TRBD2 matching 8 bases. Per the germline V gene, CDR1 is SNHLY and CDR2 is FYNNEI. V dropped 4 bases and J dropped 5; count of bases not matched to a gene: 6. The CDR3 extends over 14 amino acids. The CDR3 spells CASSVGTGGETQYF. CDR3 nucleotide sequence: TGTGCCAGCAGTGTCGGGACGGGAGGGGAGACCCAGTACTTC.